This passage covers 14 T cell receptor beta chains from one sample sequenced in a study of shared clonotypes between healthy human individuals. Sequencing used immunoSEQ multiplex PCR; TCRdb keeps in-frame clones, though not all of them. The table includes around 560,000 clones, 90% to 95% detected once. Only CD45RO-negative cells positively selected for CCR7 counted as naive CD8 cells, so terminally differentiated effector memory CD45RA+ cells were excluded. The sequencing sample was made of naive CD8+ T cells sorted from blood. The receptor set was obtained from a woman in her 30s in good health.

The gene calls are TRBV10-3 and TRBJ2-1; D is unresolved. The CDR3 loop spans 14 amino acids. CDR1 is ENHRY, CDR2 SYGVKD, per germline. V was shortened by 3 bases and J by 5 bases, with 11 bases between the two germline ends. The DNA of the CDR3 is TGTGCCATCAGTGAAGGGCAGCCTAACAATGAGCAGTTCTTC. This translates into CAISEGQPNNEQFF.

The rearrangement links TRBV28 to TRBJ1-4; D call uncertain. The CDR3 contains 13 residues. CDR1 MDHEN and CDR2 SYDVKM come from the germline V gene. V lost 7 bases and J lost 7, with 13 bases in between. The CDR3 spells CASKGTASEKLFF. CDR3 sequence (DNA): TGTGCCAGCAAGGGCACCGCCTCTGAAAAACTGTTTTTT.

The chain uses TRBV4-2 and TRBJ1-3; D gene uncertain. The germline CDR1 and CDR2 sequences are LGHNA and YNFKEQ. The CDR3 covers 15 residues. V shed 0 bases and J shed 4 bases, with 10 bases lying between them. The CDR3 DNA reads as TGTGCCAGCAGCCAAGATCTGGGGTTAGGAAACACCATATATTTT. Amino acid sequence: CASSQDLGLGNTIYF.

The V and J genes are TRBV6-5 and TRBJ2-7, with 9 bases aligning to TRBD2. Per germline, CDR1 MNHEY and CDR2 SVGAGI. This CDR3 region has 15 residues. J gave up 3 bases and V 6 bases, and 9 bases lay outside the gene matches. The CDR3 region is CASRERPSGIYEQYF. Here the CDR3 DNA reads TGTGCCAGCAGAGAGAGGCCTAGCGGGATCTACGAGCAGTACTTC.

This rearrangement joins TRBV28 to TRBJ2-1, with unresolved D. Germline CDR1 and CDR2: MDHEN and SYDVKM. V was trimmed by 3 bases and J by 15 bases, leaving 18 bases between them. The CDR3 has 13 amino acids. CDR3 in amino acids: CASSFGRSNDAFF. The CDR3 nucleotides are TGTGCCAGCAGTTTTGGGCGGTCTAATGACGCGTTCTTC.

The chain is built from TRBV4-1 and TRBJ2-7; D is ambiguous. This CDR3 region has 14 residues. V lost 0 bases and J 3 bases, leaving 9 bases between the germline ends. Looked up from germline, CDR1 is MGHRA and CDR2 is YSYEKL. DNA for the CDR3: TGCGCCAGCAGCCAAGAGCAGACATACTACGAGCAGTACTTC. Amino acids: CASSQEQTYYEQYF.

The chain uses TRBV28 and TRBJ2-7, with TRBD2 identical over 9 bases. The V and J ends lost 6 bases and 5 bases, in that order; junction bases with no gene match: 11. CDR1 and CDR2 (germline): MDHEN, SYDVKM. The length of the CDR3 is 15 residues. The CDR3 loop is CASSEVAGVFHEQYF. CDR3 coding DNA: TGTGCCAGCAGCGAAGTAGCGGGAGTTTTCCACGAGCAGTACTTC. Together with reference TRBV28 and TRBJ2-7, the CDR3 gives the full variable domain: DVKVTQSSRYLVKRTGEKVFLECVQDMDHENMFWYRQDPGLGLRLIYFSYDVKMKEKGDIPEGYSVSREKKERFSLILESASTNQTSMYLCASSEVAGVFHEQYFGPGTRLTVT.

This chain connects TRBV6-5 to TRBJ2-7; 11 bases map to TRBD2. The germline V gene has CDR1 MNHEY and CDR2 SVGAGI. V was pared by 6 bases and J by 4 bases, with 8 bases of the junction left unmatched. CDR3 length: 15 residues. The CDR3, as DNA: TGTGCCAGCAGCCCCAGACTAGCGGGAATATACGAGCAGTACTTC. Its translation is CASSPRLAGIYEQYF.

The chain combines TRBV6-1 with TRBJ2-7; 12 nucleotides match TRBD1. The CDR3 is made up of 21 amino acids. CDR1 and CDR2 from the germline V gene are MNHNS and SASEGT. After removal of 2 bases from V and 7 bases from J, the junction contained 24 bases not matched to a gene. The CDR3 DNA is TGTGCCAGCAGTGAAAGGGACAGGGGGCTACCTGGCTATCTTTTTCTTAGTGAGCAGTACTTC. This codes for CASSERDRGLPGYLFLSEQYF.

V usage is TRBV28 and J usage is TRBJ2-3, with 10 nucleotides matching TRBD2. V trimming: 4 bases; J trimming: 2 bases; junction bases outside the gene matches: 9. Germline CDR1 and CDR2: MDHEN and SYDVKM. This CDR3 comprises 17 residues. CDR3 DNA: TGTGCCAGCAGTTCCCCCCTACTAGCGGGGAACACAGATACGCAGTATTTT. Its protein is CASSSPLLAGNTDTQYF.

The CDR3 sequence is CASPAPEREGDSYEQYF. CDR3 nucleotide sequence: TGTGCCAGTCCTGCCCCGGAGCGGGAGGGAGACTCCTACGAGCAGTACTTC. The rearrangement links TRBV19 to TRBJ2-7; 10 nucleotides align to TRBD2. This CDR3 has 17 amino acids. From germline, CDR1 is LNHDA and CDR2 SQIVND (reference sequence). V gave up 8 bases and J gave up 0 bases; unmatched junction bases: 13.

This sequence joins TRBV5-1 and TRBJ2-3; D uncertain. CDR3 length: 13 amino acids. The V and J ends lost 3 bases and 5 bases respectively, with 10 bases between them. Looked up from germline, CDR1 is SGHRS and CDR2 is YFSETQ. The CDR3 bases are TGCGCCAGCAGCTGGGCAGTTGGAGATACGCAGTATTTT. Translating gives CASSWAVGDTQYF.

The chain links TRBV6-5 to TRBJ2-1, with D maybe TRBD1 (6 bases). The V gene's germline CDR1 is MNHEY and CDR2 SVGAGI. Trimming cost V 6 bases and J 9 bases, with 15 bases left between them. The CDR3 covers 13 residues. The CDR3 nucleotides read TGTGCCAGCAGAGAACAGGGATTTGGTGAGCAGTTCTTC. Protein: CASREQGFGEQFF.

The chain employs TRBV5-8 and TRBJ2-7; 10 bases are a match to TRBD2. Germline V gives CDR1 SGHTS, CDR2 YDEGEE. The CDR3 extends over 15 amino acids. J gave up 0 bases and V 1 base, and 1 base lay outside the gene matches. For the CDR3, the DNA is TGTGCCAGCAGCTTGACTAGCGGGGTCTCCTACGAGCAGTACTTC. It codes for CASSLTSGVSYEQYF.